Listed here is a single TCR beta chain. These data come from a study of blood T cell repertoires in COVID-19. About the study: Acute-phase and convalescent COVID-19 samples originated in the United States, Italy and Spain.

Study processing details: From reference gene primer amplification, estimates of nucleated cell counts were derived. Sequencing used immunoSEQ multiplex PCR; TCRdb keeps in-frame clones, though not all of them. V, J and clone size derive from that table, while D and trimming were established from the DNA sequence. The sample has 50,000 to 80,000 clones; around 92% are singletons. Germline trimming cut 3 bases from V and 0 bases from J; bases unmatched to any gene: 8. This CDR3 is built from 18 residues. Material for sequencing was peripheral blood. This chain connects TRBV23-1 to TRBJ1-6; 7 nucleotides align to TRBD1. TRBV23-1 is known as an ORF, though its function is uncertain. This sequence was found in a man in his sixties with acute or convalescent COVID-19. The CDR3 loop reads CASSHQGQVSSYNSPLHF. The CDR3 DNA is TGCGCCAGCAGTCATCAAGGACAGGTGAGCTCCTATAATTCACCCCTCCACTTT.